This passage covers 22 T cell receptor beta chains from one sample sequenced in a study of blood T cell repertoires in COVID-19. The table came from immunoSEQ multiplex PCR; TCRdb's copy has only in-frame clones and leaves some out. The sample shows fewer than 200,000 clones, almost 85% of them seen only once. Sequencing was performed on peripheral blood. Receptor source: a man in his forties or fifties who had recovered from COVID-19.

This chain links TRBV11-2 with TRBJ2-7; D remains ambiguous. The CDR3 spans 13 residues. V dropped 2 bases and J dropped 6 bases, with 11 bases sitting between them. From germline, CDR1 is SGHAT and CDR2 FQNNGV. In DNA, the CDR3 is TGTGCCAGCAGCTTAAGAGTGTGGAGCGAGCAGTACTTC. The encoded protein is CASSLRVWSEQYF.

V gene TRBV11-2 combines with J gene TRBJ2-5, with D perhaps matching TRBD2 (5 bases). The CDR3 is 13 amino acids. Germline CDR1 SGHAT, CDR2 FQNNGV. V gave up 5 bases and J gave up 5 bases, with 12 bases separating them. The CDR3 protein is CASSQGRTETQYF. The CDR3 nucleotides read TGTGCCAGCAGCCAAGGGAGAACCGAGACCCAGTACTTC.

The chain has TRBV6-5 and TRBJ1-5; D is possibly TRBD1 (6 bases). V lost 8 bases and J 2 bases, leaving 13 bases between the germline ends. This CDR3 spans 14 amino acids. Germline V CDR1 and CDR2: MNHEY, SVGAGI. CDR3 region: CASVPAGGNQPQHF. The DNA of the CDR3 is TGTGCCAGCGTCCCCGCAGGGGGCAATCAGCCCCAGCATTTT.

In its sample, this clone was seen once. This chain joins TRBV7-9 and TRBJ2-7; no definite D call. Between the trimmed V and J ends, which lost 1 base and 4 bases, there was a span of 8 bases. Germline assignment: CDR1 SEHNR and CDR2 FQNEAQ (reference sequence). This CDR3 is built from 13 residues. CDR3 nucleotide sequence: TGTGCCAGCAGCTTAGGTGCCACATACGAGCAGTACTTC. Translation: CASSLGATYEQYF. Supplemented by reference TRBV7-9 and TRBJ2-7, the full variable domain reads DTGVSQNPRHKITKRGQNVTFRCDPISEHNRLYWYRQTLGQGPEFLTYFQNEAQLEKSRLLSDRFSAERPKGSFSTLEIQRTEQGDSAMYLCASSLGATYEQYFGPGTRLTVT.

This clone was observed a few times. The CDR3 region is CASSQGGRESSYEQYF. As DNA, the CDR3 is TGTGCCAGCAGCCAAGGGGGGCGGGAGAGCTCCTACGAGCAGTACTTC. V usage is TRBV3-1 (or the pseudogene TRBV3-2) and J usage is TRBJ2-7; TRBD2 is a possible D gene (7 bases). Trimming removed 1 base from V and 0 bases from J, with 13 bases in between. The CDR3 is 16 residues long. CDR1 LGHDT and CDR2 YNNKEL come from the germline V gene (reference sequence).

The rearrangement uses TRBV29-1 and TRBJ2-7; D perhaps matches TRBD1 (5 bases). This CDR3 contains 13 residues. Deletions cut 5 bases from V and 0 bases from J, with 11 bases between. Germline lookup yields CDR1 SQVTM and CDR2 ANQGSEA. The CDR3 reads CSVLGLISYEQYF. The CDR3 DNA reads as TGCAGCGTTTTGGGGCTGATCTCCTACGAGCAGTACTTC.

This clone was found once. The chain is built from TRBV9 and TRBJ2-7; TRBD1 matches at 7 bases. CDR3 length: 15 residues. Germline lookup yields CDR1 SGDLS and CDR2 YYNGEE. Losses at the gene ends were 0 bases for V and 6 bases for J; bases not matched to a gene: 9. CDR3 loop: CASSVGPTTGPEQYF. DNA of the CDR3: TGTGCCAGCAGCGTAGGCCCCACGACAGGGCCCGAGCAGTACTTC.

This clone was counted between two and nine times. The chain employs TRBV20-1 and TRBJ1-4; D possibly corresponds to TRBD1 (5 bases). CDR1 and CDR2 from the germline V gene are DFQATT and SNEGSKA (reference sequence). The CDR3 is 12 amino acids. V lost 3 bases, J lost 5 bases, and 7 bases lay in between. The CDR3 sequence: CSASSGNEKLFF. The CDR3 region has the DNA TGCAGTGCTAGTTCAGGGAATGAAAAACTGTTTTTT.

The V gene is TRBV7-2, the J gene TRBJ2-2, with TRBD2 identical over 13 bases. This CDR3 is built from 18 residues. Germline assignment: CDR1 SGHTA and CDR2 FQGNSA. Trimming took 3 bases from V and 4 from J; bases not matched to a gene: 8. The CDR3 protein is CASSFRTSGGLSTGELFF. The CDR3 bases are TGTGCCAGCAGCTTCCGGACTAGCGGGGGCCTATCCACCGGGGAGCTGTTTTTT.

The rearrangement joins TRBV11-2 to TRBJ2-7; D is uncertain. In germline, CDR1 is SGHAT, CDR2 FQNNGV. V was trimmed by 8 bases and J by 3 bases, leaving 20 bases between them. The length of the CDR3 is 15 residues. The CDR3 spells CASSPTVWASYEQYF. The CDR3 coding sequence is TGTGCCAGCTCCCCGACCGTCTGGGCAAGCTACGAGCAGTACTTC.

The chain uses TRBV5-4 and TRBJ2-3; the match to TRBD2 covers 14 bases. The CDR3 is made up of 19 amino acids. The germline gives CDR1 SGHNT, CDR2 YYREEE (reference sequence). Trimming at V came to 2 bases and at J to 4 bases, leaving 12 bases not matched to a gene. The CDR3 reads CASSFWGLAGDWSPDTQYF. The DNA of the CDR3 is TGTGCCAGCAGCTTTTGGGGACTAGCGGGGGATTGGAGTCCAGATACGCAGTATTTT.

The V call is TRBV5-6, the J call TRBJ2-1; no firm D call. Germline V gives CDR1 SGHDT, CDR2 YYEEEE. This CDR3 region has 13 residues. V was pared by 4 bases and J by 8 bases, with 13 bases between. The CDR3 DNA sequence: TGTGCCAGCAGCCCTACTGACTGGGATGAGCAGTTCTTC. Protein product: CASSPTDWDEQFF.

This sequence joins TRBV28 and TRBJ1-1; D is ambiguous. Trimming stripped 7 bases from V and 0 bases from J, with 15 bases between. The CDR3 contains 15 residues. Germline V gene lookup returns CDR1 MDHEN and CDR2 SYDVKM. The chain's CDR3 is CASTGARNMNTEAFF. The CDR3 nucleotides read TGTGCCAGCACTGGTGCGCGGAACATGAACACTGAAGCTTTCTTT. Using reference TRBV28 and TRBJ1-1 for the parts outside the CDR3, the full variable domain is DVKVTQSSRYLVKRTGEKVFLECVQDMDHENMFWYRQDPGLGLRLIYFSYDVKMKEKGDIPEGYSVSREKKERFSLILESASTNQTSMYLCASTGARNMNTEAFFGQGTRLTVV.

J is TRBJ1-1 and V is TRBV6-1; no clear D. Trimming removed 1 base from V and 7 bases from J, with 10 bases in between. Germline V gene sequence: CDR1 MNHNS, CDR2 SASEGT. This CDR3 comprises 13 residues. CDR3 bases: TGTGCCAGCAGTGAAGTGATGCGGAGTGAAGCTTTCTTT. Residues: CASSEVMRSEAFF.

The chain couples TRBV28 to TRBJ2-1; 8 nucleotides agree with TRBD2. The CDR3 loop spans 13 amino acids. The germline V gene has CDR1 MDHEN and CDR2 SYDVKM. The ends lost 8 bases at V and 7 bases at J; junction bases unmatched: 7. The CDR3 nucleotides read TGTGCCAGCCGCCGGGAGGGAAGTAATGAGCAGTTCTTC. This codes for CASRREGSNEQFF.

The chain joins TRBV4-3 to TRBJ1-2, with 9 bases aligning to TRBD1. The CDR3 totals 15 residues. Germline assignment: CDR1 LGHNA and CDR2 YSLEER. V lost 0 bases and J lost 6; bases outside the gene matches: 5. The CDR3 region has the DNA TGCGCCAGCAGCCAAGAAGGGACAGGGTATAATGGCTACACCTTC. Its translation: CASSQEGTGYNGYTF.

The chain couples TRBV5-1 to TRBJ2-7; unclear D gene. This CDR3 comprises 14 residues. The germline V gene encodes CDR1 SGHRS and CDR2 YFSETQ. V lost 0 bases, J lost 4 bases, and 11 bases lay in between. The CDR3 region has the DNA TGCGCCAGCAGCTTGGGGCTAGAGTGGTACGAGCAGTACTTC. Its translation: CASSLGLEWYEQYF.

This sequence joins TRBV5-1 and TRBJ2-3, with no clear D. The CDR3 is 14 residues long. CDR1 is SGHRS, CDR2 YFSETQ, per germline. V was shortened by 0 bases and J by 2 bases, with 7 bases between the two germline ends. CDR3 nucleotide sequence: TGCGCCAGCAGCTTGGACAGTTTCACAGATACGCAGTATTTT. It is translated as CASSLDSFTDTQYF.

Only one count was recorded for this clone. The V gene is TRBV7-9, the J gene TRBJ2-2; 8 bases align to TRBD1. The V segment lost 6 bases and the J segment 6 bases; nucleotides outside the gene matches: 6. Germline-derived CDR1 and CDR2 are SEHNR and FQNEAQ (reference sequence). This CDR3 contains 14 residues. Written as DNA, the CDR3 is TGTGCCAGCAGTCTCGAACAGGGGGCCGGGGAGCTGTTTTTT. It encodes CASSLEQGAGELFF. The variable domain in full, with the rest retrieved from reference TRBV7-9 and TRBJ2-2, is DTGVSQNPRHKITKRGQNVTFRCDPISEHNRLYWYRQTLGQGPEFLTYFQNEAQLEKSRLLSDRFSAERPKGSFSTLEIQRTEQGDSAMYLCASSLEQGAGELFFGEGSRLTVL.

J is TRBJ2-3 and V is TRBV9, with 8 nucleotides matching TRBD1. J gave up 5 bases and V 1 base, and 3 bases lay outside the gene matches. CDR3 length: 14 residues. Germline CDR1 SGDLS, CDR2 YYNGEE. CDR3 loop: CASSVSGGLDTQYF. CDR3 bases: TGTGCCAGCAGCGTATCAGGGGGCCTAGATACGCAGTATTTT.

The chain employs TRBV7-9 and TRBJ1-5, with 7 bases that match TRBD1. The CDR3 totals 13 residues. The V and J ends lost 5 bases and 9 bases, in that order; junction bases with no gene match: 7. Germline assignment: CDR1 SEHNR and CDR2 FQNEAQ (reference sequence). For the CDR3, the DNA is TGTGCCAGCAGCCGGGACAGCCTGATGCCCCAGCATTTT. Protein: CASSRDSLMPQHF.

V and J are TRBV29-1 and TRBJ2-7; TRBD1 is a possible D gene (6 bases). The germline V gene encodes CDR1 SQVTM and CDR2 ANQGSEA. Trimming left V 2 bases short and J 4 bases short, with 6 bases between. The CDR3 consists of 11 residues. The CDR3 nucleotides read TGCAGCGTTGAACAGGGGTACGAGCAGTACTTC. The encoded protein is CSVEQGYEQYF.